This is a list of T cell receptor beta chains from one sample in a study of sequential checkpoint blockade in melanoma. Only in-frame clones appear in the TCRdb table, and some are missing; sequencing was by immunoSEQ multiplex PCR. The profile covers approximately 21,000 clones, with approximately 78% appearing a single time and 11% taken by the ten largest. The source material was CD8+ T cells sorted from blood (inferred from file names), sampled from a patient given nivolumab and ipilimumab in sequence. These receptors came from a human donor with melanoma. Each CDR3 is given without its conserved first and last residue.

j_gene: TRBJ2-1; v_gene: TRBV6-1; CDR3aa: ASKGQRDSYNEQF
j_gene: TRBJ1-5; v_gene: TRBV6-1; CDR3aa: ASSEEGRPQH
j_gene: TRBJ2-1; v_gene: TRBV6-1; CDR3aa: ASSETSGSSYNEQF
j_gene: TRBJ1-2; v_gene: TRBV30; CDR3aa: AWTGTPHVYGYT
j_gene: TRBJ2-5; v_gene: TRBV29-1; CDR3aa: SGLVSGVAVETQY
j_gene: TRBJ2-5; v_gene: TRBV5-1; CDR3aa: ASRPLTGGKTQY
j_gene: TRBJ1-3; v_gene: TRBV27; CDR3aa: ASSTLGGRRNTIY
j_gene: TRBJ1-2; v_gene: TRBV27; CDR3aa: ASSSLGFRGQGSDGYT
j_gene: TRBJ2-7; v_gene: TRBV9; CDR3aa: ARPGQGPHEQY
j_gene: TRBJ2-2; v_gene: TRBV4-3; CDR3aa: ASSQEPTSGRVTGELF
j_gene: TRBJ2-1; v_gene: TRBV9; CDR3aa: ASSVSGRALYNEQF
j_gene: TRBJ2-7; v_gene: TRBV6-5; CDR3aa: ASSYGTGAPYEQY
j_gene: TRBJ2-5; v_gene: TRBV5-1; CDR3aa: ASSPGNTPGETQY
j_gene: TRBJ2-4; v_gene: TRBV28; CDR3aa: ASSFETQGGDIQY
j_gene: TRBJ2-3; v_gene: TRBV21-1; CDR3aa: ASRKSTGWPDTQY
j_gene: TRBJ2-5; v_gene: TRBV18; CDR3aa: ASSPGALAGQETQY
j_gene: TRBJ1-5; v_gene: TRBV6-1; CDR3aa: ASSDGLGGSSNQPQH
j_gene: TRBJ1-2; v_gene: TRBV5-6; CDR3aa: ASSPDRAVYT
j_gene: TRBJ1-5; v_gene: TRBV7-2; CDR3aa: ASSLVRGGQGRNQPQH
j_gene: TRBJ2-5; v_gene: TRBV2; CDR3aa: ASSSTGFQETQY
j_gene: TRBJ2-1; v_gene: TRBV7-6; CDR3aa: ASSQGGRELYNEQF
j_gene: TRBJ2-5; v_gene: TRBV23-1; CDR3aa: ASSKDRGVWETQY
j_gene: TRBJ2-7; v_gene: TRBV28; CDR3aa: ASRGGRTSGPSSYEQY
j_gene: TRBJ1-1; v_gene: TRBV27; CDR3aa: ASSSAATDTIAGTEAF
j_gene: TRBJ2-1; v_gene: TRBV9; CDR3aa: ASSTRTSGSPRDNEQF
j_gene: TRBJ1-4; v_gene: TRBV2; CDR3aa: ASSGGQGLEKLF
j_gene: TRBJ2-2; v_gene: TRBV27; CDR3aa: ASRKTSGRNTGELF
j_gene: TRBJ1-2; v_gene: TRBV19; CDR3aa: ASNDRVDYGYT
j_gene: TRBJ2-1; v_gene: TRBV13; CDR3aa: ASSLASGTLNEQF
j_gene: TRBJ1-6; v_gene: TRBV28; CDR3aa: ASTFGDTHNSPLH
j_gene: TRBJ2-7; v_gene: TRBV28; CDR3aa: ASSRGAGGRIKGGDEQY